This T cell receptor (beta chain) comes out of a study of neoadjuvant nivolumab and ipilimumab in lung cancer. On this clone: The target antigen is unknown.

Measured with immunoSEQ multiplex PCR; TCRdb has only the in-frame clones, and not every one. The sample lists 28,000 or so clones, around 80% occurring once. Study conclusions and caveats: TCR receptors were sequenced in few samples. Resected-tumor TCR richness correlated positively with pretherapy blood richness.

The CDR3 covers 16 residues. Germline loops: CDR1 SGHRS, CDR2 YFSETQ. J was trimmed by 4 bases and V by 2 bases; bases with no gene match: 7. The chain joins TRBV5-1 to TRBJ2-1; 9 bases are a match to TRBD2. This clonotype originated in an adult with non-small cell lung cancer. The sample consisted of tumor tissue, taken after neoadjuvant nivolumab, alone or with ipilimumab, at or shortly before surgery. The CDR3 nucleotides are TGCGCCAGCAGCTTCCGGGGTAGCGGGAGTTACAATGAGCAGTTCTTC. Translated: CASSFRGSGSYNEQFF.